The rows below give T cell receptor beta chains drawn from one sample of a study of CD8+ T cells in alopecia areata. The assay was immunoSEQ multiplex PCR, and TCRdb's table has in-frame clones only and misses some. The sample consists of some 190,000 clones, roughly three fifths of them appearing once. Specimen: CD4+ T cells sorted from blood, collected at week 4, from a patient treated with tofacitinib. The receptors were sampled from a human donor with alopecia areata. The CDR3 runs from the conserved cysteine through the conserved F or W. The order of the fields is J gene, V gene, CDR3 protein.

j_gene: TRBJ2-7
v_gene: TRBV28
CDR3aa: CASRPGTSVDSYEQYF

j_gene: TRBJ2-2
v_gene: TRBV27
CDR3aa: CASSSAGTNAGELFF

j_gene: TRBJ2-1
v_gene: TRBV19
CDR3aa: CASYAGYNEQFF

j_gene: TRBJ1-3
v_gene: TRBV30
CDR3aa: CARSEASGNTIYF

j_gene: TRBJ2-2
v_gene: TRBV6-1
CDR3aa: CASKSGRAGTGELFF

j_gene: TRBJ1-5
v_gene: TRBV7-2
CDR3aa: CASSLVGGEPQHF

j_gene: TRBJ2-3
v_gene: TRBV29-1
CDR3aa: CSVVSGSVTDTQYF

j_gene: TRBJ1-5
v_gene: TRBV5-6
CDR3aa: CASSFRTVSNQPQHF

j_gene: TRBJ2-1
v_gene: TRBV27
CDR3aa: CASSGQGAGEQFF

j_gene: TRBJ2-2
v_gene: TRBV7-2
CDR3aa: CAQTRGTGELFF

j_gene: TRBJ1-5
v_gene: TRBV18
CDR3aa: CASSPEGKRDQPQHF

j_gene: TRBJ2-2
v_gene: TRBV9
CDR3aa: CASSVPANTGELFF

j_gene: TRBJ2-2
v_gene: TRBV11-2
CDR3aa: CASSPGTGGFGELFF

j_gene: TRBJ2-5
v_gene: TRBV4-1
CDR3aa: CASSQPQETQYF

j_gene: TRBJ2-3
v_gene: TRBV29-1
CDR3aa: CSVTTETAQYF

j_gene: TRBJ2-1
v_gene: TRBV29-1
CDR3aa: CSVLQEGSYNEQFF

j_gene: TRBJ2-1
v_gene: TRBV15
CDR3aa: CATSGRNRAGGSLNEQFF

j_gene: TRBJ2-1
v_gene: TRBV29-1
CDR3aa: CSVLLTSGKRSYNEQFF

j_gene: TRBJ1-1
v_gene: TRBV29-1
CDR3aa: CSALQGNTEAFF

j_gene: TRBJ1-5
v_gene: TRBV28
CDR3aa: CASSLISSNQPQHF

j_gene: TRBJ2-1
v_gene: TRBV11-2
CDR3aa: CASSLETELLYNEQFF

j_gene: TRBJ2-4
v_gene: TRBV5-1
CDR3aa: CASSSGESKNIQYF

j_gene: TRBJ2-2
v_gene: TRBV29-1
CDR3aa: CSVRRGTGELFF

j_gene: TRBJ2-4
v_gene: TRBV15
CDR3aa: CATSREKNIQYF

j_gene: TRBJ1-1
v_gene: TRBV29-1
CDR3aa: CSVLTRMNTEAFF

j_gene: TRBJ1-2
v_gene: TRBV19
CDR3aa: CASSIEVGYYGYTF

j_gene: TRBJ2-2
v_gene: TRBV7-9
CDR3aa: CASSLRGTGELFF

j_gene: TRBJ2-3
v_gene: TRBV9
CDR3aa: CASSVDPPSGTSTDTQYF

j_gene: TRBJ2-3
v_gene: TRBV14
CDR3aa: CASSLLQGAMTDTQYF

j_gene: TRBJ2-3
v_gene: TRBV5-6
CDR3aa: CASSWDKQGTDTQYF

j_gene: TRBJ1-4
v_gene: TRBV30
CDR3aa: CAWTPGQGQEKLFF

j_gene: TRBJ2-5
v_gene: TRBV11-2
CDR3aa: CASRLQETQYF

j_gene: TRBJ2-3
v_gene: TRBV12-5
CDR3aa: CASAPGGSSEGNTQYF

j_gene: TRBJ1-1
v_gene: TRBV29-1
CDR3aa: CSVQDRGGFTFF

j_gene: TRBJ2-7
v_gene: TRBV10-3
CDR3aa: CAISGQGLSSYEQYF

j_gene: TRBJ2-4
v_gene: TRBV7-9
CDR3aa: CASSLPQGRQNIQYF

j_gene: TRBJ2-5
v_gene: TRBV7-9
CDR3aa: CASSTTDRGETQYF

j_gene: TRBJ2-5
v_gene: TRBV28
CDR3aa: CASRPTQETQYF

j_gene: TRBJ2-1
v_gene: TRBV29-1
CDR3aa: CSVVVASGSSYNEQFF

j_gene: TRBJ1-2
v_gene: TRBV30
CDR3aa: CAWSVRRQDNYGYTF

j_gene: TRBJ2-3
v_gene: TRBV4-1
CDR3aa: CASSQGGVGTDTQYF

j_gene: TRBJ2-7
v_gene: TRBV29-1
CDR3aa: CSVFSGTEQYF

j_gene: TRBJ2-1
v_gene: TRBV6-1
CDR3aa: CAGRGGSSYNEQFF

j_gene: TRBJ1-3
v_gene: TRBV11-2
CDR3aa: CASSAPLAASGNTIYF

j_gene: TRBJ2-1
v_gene: TRBV7-8
CDR3aa: CASSLARNSNEQFF

j_gene: TRBJ2-5
v_gene: TRBV29-1
CDR3aa: CSVERGAGETQYF

j_gene: TRBJ2-5
v_gene: TRBV18
CDR3aa: CASSPKYQETQYF

j_gene: TRBJ2-5
v_gene: TRBV30
CDR3aa: CAWSAELKETQYF

j_gene: TRBJ2-3
v_gene: TRBV29-1
CDR3aa: CSAERASDTDTQYF

j_gene: TRBJ2-5
v_gene: TRBV27
CDR3aa: CASRPRDYEETQYF

j_gene: TRBJ2-5
v_gene: TRBV29-1
CDR3aa: CSTRLAGAPETQYF

j_gene: TRBJ1-2
v_gene: TRBV5-1
CDR3aa: CASSLLSGTQGYTF